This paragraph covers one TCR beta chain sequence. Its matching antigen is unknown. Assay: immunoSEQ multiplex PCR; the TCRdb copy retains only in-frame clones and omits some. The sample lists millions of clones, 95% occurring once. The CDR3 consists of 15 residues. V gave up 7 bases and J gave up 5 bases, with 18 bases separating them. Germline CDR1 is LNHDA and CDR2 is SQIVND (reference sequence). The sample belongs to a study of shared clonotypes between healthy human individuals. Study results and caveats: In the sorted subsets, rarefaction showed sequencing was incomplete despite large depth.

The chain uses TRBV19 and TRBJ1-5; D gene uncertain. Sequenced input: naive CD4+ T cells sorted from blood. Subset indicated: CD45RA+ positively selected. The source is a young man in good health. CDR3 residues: CASMAEALIDQPQHF. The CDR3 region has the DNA TGTGCCAGTATGGCGGAAGCCCTCATTGATCAGCCCCAGCATTTT.